These T cell receptor beta chains were read from a single sample in a study of T-cell reconstitution after alpha-beta-depleted transplantation in children. TCRdb itself ran the PCR reads through MiXCR, one entry per CDR3 protein. The sample records more than 400,000 distinct CDR3 sequences, around 46% being singletons. The sample in question was PBMCs, obtained before TCRalphabeta/CD19-depleted stem cell transplant. The receptors shown here come from a girl aged 2 to 10 with aplastic anemia, due to receive a stem cell transplant. Each CDR3 is given with its conserved first and last residue. A D gene is named only where the DNA matches it firmly. The size field is filled for only some rows; it gives once, few, many or a size class.

d_call: TRBD2; j_call: TRBJ2-1; clone_size: few; v_call: TRBV27; cdr3_nt: TGTGCCAGCAGTCAACTAGCGGGAGGGCCTTGGGATGAGCAGTTCTTC; cdr3_aa: CASSQLAGGPWDEQFF
d_call: TRBD2; j_call: TRBJ2-7; clone_size: few; v_call: TRBV4-1; cdr3_nt: TGCGCCAGCAGCCCTGGGACTAACTACGAGCAGTACTTC; cdr3_aa: CASSPGTNYEQYF
d_call: NA; j_call: TRBJ2-7; clone_size: NA; v_call: TRBV5-1; cdr3_nt: TGCGCCAGCACCTCGGGCGGAGGCGAGCAGTACTTC; cdr3_aa: CASTSGGGEQYF
d_call: TRBD1; j_call: TRBJ2-1; clone_size: NA; v_call: TRBV2; cdr3_nt: TGTGCCAGCAGGAAGCTGGGGGACAGGGGCAATGAGCAGTTCTTC; cdr3_aa: CASRKLGDRGNEQFF
d_call: NA; j_call: TRBJ2-1; clone_size: few; v_call: TRBV25-1; cdr3_nt: NA; cdr3_aa: CASVGGGSRFF
d_call: TRBD1; j_call: TRBJ1-2; clone_size: NA; v_call: TRBV6-1; cdr3_nt: TGTGCCAGCAGCCGAAAAATGACAGGGGGCTCCTATGGCTACACCTTC; cdr3_aa: CASSRKMTGGSYGYTF
d_call: TRBD1; j_call: TRBJ2-1; clone_size: NA; v_call: TRBV7-6; cdr3_nt: TGTGCCAGCAGCGCACGGACAGGGGGTGAACAGTTCTTC; cdr3_aa: CASSARTGGEQFF
d_call: TRBD2; j_call: TRBJ2-7; clone_size: NA; v_call: TRBV12-3/TRBV12-4; cdr3_nt: TGTGCCAGCAGTCAGAGACTAGCGGGAGGGAAAGTGCAGTACTTC; cdr3_aa: CASSQRLAGGKVQYF
d_call: NA; j_call: TRBJ2-1; clone_size: many; v_call: TRBV7-9; cdr3_nt: TGTGCCAGTGAGAGACAGGCGCGAGGGGGGCAGTTCTTC; cdr3_aa: CASERQARGGQFF
d_call: NA; j_call: TRBJ2-1; clone_size: NA; v_call: TRBV20-1; cdr3_nt: TGCAGTGCCTCGACCCCGACTAGAACCTACAATGAGCAGTTCTTC; cdr3_aa: CSASTPTRTYNEQFF
d_call: TRBD2; j_call: TRBJ2-2; clone_size: many; v_call: TRBV5-4; cdr3_nt: TGTGCCAGCAGCTTGGGTCACAACAGGGGGCTGACTAGCGGGAGCGGTACCGGGGAGCTGTTTTTT; cdr3_aa: CASSLGHNRGLTSGSGTGELFF